This TCR beta chain was sequenced during a study of human T cells and chemical hapten exposure. Looking at the study overall: For the roughly 24-week duration of the study, patients were given weekly doses of diphenylcyclopropenone on the scalp.

In this sample, this clonotype turned up many times. The germline gives CDR1 DFQATT, CDR2 SNEGSKA (reference sequence). Unmatched junction bases numbered 5, after V lost 6 bases and J lost 4 bases. The CDR3 is made up of 13 amino acids. Regarding time point: patch test 3, about 24 weeks after DPC sensitization. Treatment: therapeutic diphenylcyclopropenone sensitization with weekly scalp DPC. Alopecia patients between 18 and 70 years old and suitable for DPC were used as donors. Each CDR3 protein gets one entry after TCRdb re-called the RACE reads with MiXCR. The table shows some 97,000 distinct CDR3 sequences, with roughly a quarter occurring only once.

The sample was whole blood, taken in connection with sensitization to the hapten diphenylcyclopropenone (DPC). The rearrangement links TRBV20-1 to TRBJ2-7, with TRBD1 matching 11 bases. The sequence derives from a man aged 35 to 55 with alopecia areata. Some clones in this sample may be carry-over from other donors' samples. CDR3 protein: CSASGTGGYEQYF. Written as DNA, the CDR3 is TGCAGTGCCTCCGGGACAGGGGGTTACGAGCAGTACTTC.